This T cell receptor (beta chain) derives from a study of B cell selection in AIRE deficiency (dated by TCRdb to about 2019). Describing the broader study: Researchers compared the TCRbeta repertoires of sorted blood CD4+ conventional T cells and regulatory T cells from AIRE-deficient patients with the corresponding repertoires from healthy controls. The TCR-sequenced cohort comprised roughly 5 AIRE-deficient APECED patients and roughly 5 healthy control donors. Overall study outcomes, separate from this receptor: TCRBV gene usage, CDR3 length and TCR diversity in Tconv and Treg cells from AIRE-deficient patients were found to be similar to those in cells from healthy donors. Of 3,000 to 4,000 shared Treg TCRbeta sequences, around 31% were shared only among healthy donors and less than 10% only among patients, suggesting less efficient Treg selection without AIRE. Only TCRbeta chains were sequenced, and around 35% of shared healthy-donor Treg sequences were also present in healthy Tconv cells, possibly due to differing TCRalpha chains. About 29% of Treg TCRbeta sequences shared among healthy donors appeared in patient Tconv cells, suggesting diversion of Treg-biased clones into the Tconv compartment. Shared Treg sequences had shorter CDR3s, reflecting a bias toward rearrangements with few non-templated nucleotide insertions.

The immunoSEQ platform was used to sequence the TCRbeta chains. From the authors' description of their analysis: Pooled conventional T cell repertoires yielded about 1.1x10^5 distinct in-frame TCRbeta sequences from patients and about 1.3x10^5 from healthy donors. Treg TCRbeta sequences found in two or more individuals were classed as public, and these public Treg TCRbeta sequences were then looked for in Tconv repertoires. Group differences were tested with Mann-Whitney U tests and Bonferroni-Dunn correction in GraphPad Prism 7.03. What TCRdb holds here is the immuneACCESS table cut down to in-frame rearrangements. Part of the clones is not present; checked against another copy, under half of the missing clones reflect an unresolved V gene, and the others are unexplained. For V, J and clone size, that table is used; D and trimming come from the DNA. The sample profile shows about 24,000 clones; about 96% of them were found once. Of the sample, 0.15% to 0.2% is held by the ten largest clones.

For sorting, conventional CD4 T cells were defined as CD4+CD127+ cells. The control samples were obtained from healthy donors who were not related to the patients. Tconv and Treg cells for TCRbeta sequencing were sorted on a FACSAria flow cytometer. Sorted cells were collected into 5-ml round-bottom polystyrene tubes, and dry cell pellets were frozen at -80°C before sequencing. After removal of 7 bases from V and 3 bases from J, the junction retains 3 bases not matched to a gene. CDR1 and CDR2 (SGHRS, YFSETQ) derive from the germline V gene. Reading from cysteine to phenylalanine, the CDR3 counts 13 amino acids. Left in the record is the CDR3 DNA by itself, 39 bases read in frame from the first base. Notes on this clone: Its binding antigen is unknown. Per-nucleotide qualities are absent, and no much larger clonotype sits a single base away.

The material sequenced was CD4+CD127+ conventional T cells sorted from PBMCs. The receptor comes from a human donor in good health. The receptor chain draws on TRBV5-1 and TRBJ2-2; 7 central bases correspond to TRBD2. CDR3 protein: CASQRGDTGELFF. The nucleotides are TGCGCCAGCCAGCGGGGAGACACCGGGGAGCTGTTTTTT.